Here is one T cell receptor (beta chain) with its context. This sample is part of a study of T cells in Graves' hyperthyroidism and ophthalmopathy. From RNA transcripts, TCR beta CDR3 regions were amplified. Carried out on the TCR CDR3, a first-round RT-PCR used the HTBI primer set. One entry per CDR3 protein results from TCRdb running MiXCR on the multiplex PCR reads. The top ten hold around 9.3% of the sample, which has 750,000 to 950,000 distinct CDR3 sequences, around 38% seen once. V shed 4 bases and J 8 bases; nucleotides not matched to a gene: 13. Germline-derived CDR1 and CDR2 are SGHAT and FQNNGV. The CDR3 is 16 amino acids.

The sequence was obtained from a man between 18 and 29 years old with Graves' hyperthyroidism. The J gene is TRBJ2-2, the V gene TRBV11-2, with TRBD1 matching 7 bases. The sample comprised blood. CDR3 amino acids: CASSSRQGDTRGELFF. CDR3 nucleotides: TGTGCCAGCAGCTCGAGGCAGGGGGATACGAGGGGGGAGCTGTTTTTT.